The entry below gives a single T cell receptor beta chain sequence along with its context. The data were produced by immunoSEQ multiplex PCR, yet TCRdb's version contains in-frame clones alone and is incomplete. The sample shows about 72,000 clones, about nine tenths of them seen only once. The V gene's germline CDR1 is MNHEY and CDR2 SVGAGI. The CDR3 runs 15 residues. The V end was cut by 0 bases, the J end by 8 bases, with 16 bases between. The record originates from a study of T cells after somatic rescue of genetic block. Sequences were obtained from peripheral blood mononuclear cells (PBMCs). The receptor was isolated from a man aged 25 to 40. The rearrangement uses TRBV6-5 and TRBJ1-2; no clear D. CDR3 DNA: TGTGCCAGCAGTTACTCGAAGTTCAGCCGGACGGGCTACACCTTC. It encodes CASSYSKFSRTGYTF.